This is a list of T cell receptor beta chains from one sample in a study of CD8 T cells in Susac syndrome. TCRdb independently ran MiXCR on the immunoSEQ multiplex PCR reads; one entry per CDR3 protein. The table shows approximately 180,000 distinct CDR3 sequences, with roughly 94% occurring only once. Input material: CD4+ T cells from PBMCs. The receptors were gathered from a human donor with Susac syndrome. CDR3s include the opening cysteine and the closing phenylalanine or tryptophan. Each record gives: D gene, J gene, clone size, V gene, CDR3 protein, CDR3 DNA. D genes are given only for firm matches. The size entry is marked missing in some rows and otherwise reads once, few, many or a size class.

D: NA
J: TRBJ2-7
size: NA
V: TRBV7-2
CDR3: CASSSSQVYEQYF
DNA: TGTGCCAGCAGCTCCTCACAGGTCTACGAGCAGTACTTC

D: NA
J: TRBJ1-5
size: few
V: TRBV11-2
CDR3: CASSPGGNQPQHF
DNA: TGTGCCAGCAGCCCAGGTGGGAATCAGCCCCAGCATTTT

D: TRBD1
J: TRBJ1-2
size: NA
V: TRBV20-1
CDR3: CSARADRVNYGYTF
DNA: TGCAGTGCTAGGGCGGACAGGGTGAACTATGGCTACACCTTC

D: NA
J: TRBJ1-1
size: NA
V: TRBV12-3/TRBV12-4
CDR3: CASSDPHYVGNTEAFF
DNA: TGTGCCAGCAGTGACCCCCATTATGTGGGCAACACTGAAGCTTTCTTT

D: NA
J: TRBJ1-5
size: NA
V: TRBV28
CDR3: CASSPRGRGSDQPQHF
DNA: TGTGCCAGCAGCCCAAGAGGTAGGGGGTCGGATCAGCCCCAGCATTTT

D: NA
J: TRBJ2-7
size: NA
V: TRBV12-3/TRBV12-4
CDR3: CASTPGLRDEQYF
DNA: TGTGCCAGCACACCGGGTTTGAGGGACGAGCAGTACTTC

D: NA
J: TRBJ2-5
size: NA
V: TRBV20-1
CDR3: CSAFLQGGGKTQYF
DNA: TGCAGTGCTTTCCTACAGGGCGGAGGAAAGACCCAGTACTTC

D: NA
J: TRBJ1-2
size: NA
V: TRBV29-1
CDR3: CSVGAGDYGYTF
DNA: TGCAGCGTTGGGGCAGGTGACTATGGCTACACCTTC

D: NA
J: TRBJ2-2
size: NA
V: TRBV30
CDR3: CAWNRGLNTGELFF
DNA: TGTGCCTGGAATAGGGGTCTGAATACCGGGGAGCTGTTTTTT

D: NA
J: TRBJ2-7
size: NA
V: TRBV6-2/TRBV6-3
CDR3: CASSLGRNSREQYF
DNA: TGTGCCAGCAGCCTGGGACGGAATTCACGCGAGCAGTACTTC

D: NA
J: TRBJ2-1
size: NA
V: TRBV7-3
CDR3: CASSSGPMNEQFF
DNA: TGTGCCAGCAGCTCGGGACCGATGAATGAGCAGTTCTTC

D: TRBD1
J: TRBJ2-3
size: NA
V: TRBV5-1
CDR3: CASSLVVLRDRVRTDTQYF
DNA: TGCGCCAGCAGCTTGGTCGTTCTTAGGGACAGGGTAAGGACAGATACGCAGTATTTT

D: NA
J: TRBJ2-6
size: NA
V: TRBV29-1
CDR3: CSVEDSKLGANVLTF
DNA: TGCAGCGTTGAAGATTCTAAACTCGGGGCCAACGTCCTGACTTTC

D: NA
J: TRBJ1-1
size: NA
V: TRBV7-9
CDR3: CASSRDFTEAFF
DNA: TGTGCCAGCAGCAGGGACTTCACTGAAGCTTTCTTT

D: NA
J: TRBJ2-2
size: NA
V: TRBV29-1
CDR3: CSVQKLGSTGELFF
DNA: TGCAGCGTTCAAAAACTAGGATCGACCGGGGAGCTGTTTTTT

D: TRBD2
J: TRBJ2-1
size: NA
V: TRBV29-1
CDR3: CSVERGSSYNEQFF
DNA: TGCAGCGTGGAACGCGGGAGCTCCTACAATGAGCAGTTCTTC

D: NA
J: TRBJ2-1
size: NA
V: TRBV12-3/TRBV12-4
CDR3: CASSPRVVLNEQFF
DNA: TGTGCCAGCAGCCCCCGAGTTGTGTTGAATGAGCAGTTCTTC

D: NA
J: TRBJ2-1
size: few
V: TRBV7-2
CDR3: CASSLTGNEQFF
DNA: TGTGCCAGCAGCTTAACCGGCAATGAGCAGTTCTTC

D: NA
J: TRBJ1-6
size: NA
V: TRBV20-1
CDR3: CSAGARDASLHF
DNA: TGCAGTGCTGGGGCGAGGGACGCCTCCCTCCACTTT

D: NA
J: TRBJ1-3
size: once
V: TRBV11-2
CDR3: CASSLENGGRTGNTIYF
DNA: TGTGCCAGCAGCTTAGAGAACGGGGGGCGCACAGGAAACACCATATATTTT

D: NA
J: TRBJ1-1
size: NA
V: TRBV5-1
CDR3: CASSLAGTNSEAFF
DNA: TGCGCCAGCAGCTTGGCTGGGACAAATAGTGAAGCTTTCTTT

D: NA
J: TRBJ2-1
size: NA
V: TRBV5-1
CDR3: CASSLSEGYEQFF
DNA: TGCGCCAGCAGCTTGAGTGAGGGGTATGAGCAGTTCTTC

D: NA
J: TRBJ1-4
size: NA
V: TRBV5-1
CDR3: CASSLEWGTANEKLFF
DNA: TGCGCCAGCAGCTTGGAATGGGGCACGGCTAATGAAAAACTGTTTTTT

D: NA
J: TRBJ1-5
size: NA
V: TRBV19
CDR3: CASSILGHRISNQPQHF
DNA: TGTGCCAGTAGTATATTGGGGCACAGGATTAGCAATCAGCCCCAGCATTTT

D: NA
J: TRBJ2-2
size: NA
V: TRBV20-1
CDR3: CSARIDPNTGELFF
DNA: TGCAGTGCTAGAATAGACCCGAACACCGGGGAGCTGTTTTTT

D: NA
J: TRBJ2-5
size: NA
V: TRBV20-1
CDR3: CSARDTAGETQYF
DNA: TGCAGTGCTAGAGATACGGCTGGAGAGACCCAGTACTTC

D: NA
J: TRBJ2-6
size: NA
V: TRBV20-1
CDR3: CSASGAAFGSGANVLTF
DNA: TGCAGTGCTAGTGGGGCGGCTTTTGGTTCTGGGGCCAACGTCCTGACTTTC

D: NA
J: TRBJ1-5
size: NA
V: TRBV30
CDR3: CAWSFSGQNFNQPQHF
DNA: TGTGCCTGGAGTTTCTCGGGACAAAATTTCAATCAGCCCCAGCATTTT

D: NA
J: TRBJ1-1
size: NA
V: TRBV28
CDR3: CASSHRVRLTEAFF
DNA: TGTGCCAGCAGTCACAGGGTCCGGTTGACTGAAGCTTTCTTT

D: NA
J: TRBJ2-1
size: once
V: TRBV18
CDR3: CASSPRGYEQFF
DNA: TGTGCCAGCTCACCACGAGGGTATGAGCAGTTCTTC

D: NA
J: TRBJ1-4
size: NA
V: TRBV28
CDR3: CASRDYREKLFF
DNA: TGTGCCAGCAGGGATTACAGGGAAAAACTGTTTTTT

D: TRBD2
J: TRBJ2-7
size: NA
V: TRBV29-1
CDR3: CSVYVGLAGGAGYEQYF
DNA: TGCAGCGTTTATGTCGGACTAGCGGGAGGGGCGGGATACGAGCAGTACTTC

D: NA
J: TRBJ2-5
size: NA
V: TRBV21-1
CDR3: CASSIRDSRRETQYF
DNA: TGTGCCAGCAGCATACGGGACTCCCGGAGAGAGACCCAGTACTTC

D: TRBD1
J: TRBJ1-1
size: once
V: TRBV28
CDR3: CASSFPDRDSEAFF
DNA: TGTGCCAGCAGTTTCCCGGACAGGGACAGTGAAGCTTTCTTT

D: TRBD2
J: TRBJ2-5
size: NA
V: TRBV7-6
CDR3: CASSLAGGPETQYF
DNA: TGTGCCAGCAGCTTAGCGGGAGGGCCAGAGACCCAGTACTTC

D: NA
J: TRBJ1-2
size: NA
V: TRBV29-1
CDR3: CSAALDGNYGYTF
DNA: TGCAGCGCCGCCTTGGACGGGAACTATGGCTACACCTTC

D: NA
J: TRBJ1-2
size: NA
V: TRBV28
CDR3: CASSQQGTGYTF
DNA: TGTGCCAGCAGTCAACAGGGTACTGGCTACACCTTC

D: NA
J: TRBJ1-4
size: once
V: TRBV20-1
CDR3: CSALLQGANEKLFF
DNA: TGCAGTGCTCTATTACAGGGAGCTAATGAAAAACTGTTTTTT

D: NA
J: TRBJ2-5
size: NA
V: TRBV28
CDR3: CASWPWGEETQYF
DNA: TGTGCCAGCTGGCCTTGGGGAGAAGAGACCCAGTACTTC

D: NA
J: TRBJ1-1
size: NA
V: TRBV12-3/TRBV12-4
CDR3: CASSSEWTEAFF
DNA: TGTGCCAGCAGCTCCGAATGGACTGAAGCTTTCTTT

D: NA
J: TRBJ1-2
size: NA
V: TRBV12-3/TRBV12-4
CDR3: CASQTTEYGYTF
DNA: TGTGCCAGTCAAACGACGGAGTATGGCTACACCTTC

D: TRBD2
J: TRBJ2-5
size: once
V: TRBV7-6
CDR3: CASSTGGIQETQYF
DNA: TGTGCCAGCAGTACCGGGGGGATCCAAGAGACCCAGTACTTC

D: NA
J: TRBJ2-5
size: NA
V: TRBV5-1
CDR3: CASRRVQETQYF
DNA: TGCGCCAGCAGACGGGTTCAAGAGACCCAGTACTTC

D: TRBD1
J: TRBJ2-5
size: NA
V: TRBV20-1
CDR3: CSANRGRLEETQYF
DNA: TGCAGTGCTAACAGGGGGCGACTTGAAGAGACCCAGTACTTC